These 14 T cell receptor beta chains share one sample of origin, sequenced in a study of cytomegalovirus exposure and HLA in healthy donors. It was with 60 Vbeta and 13 Jbeta primers that the PCR ran. Libraries were prepared by immunoSEQ multiplex PCR; TCRdb keeps only in-frame clonotypes and omits some of them. The repertoire holds 150,000 or so clones, with roughly 80% as singletons. The sample taken for sequencing was PBMCs. All receptors come from a man between 18 and 29 years old in good health and CMV-seropositive.

The chain recombines TRBV28 with TRBJ2-7; 9 bases map to TRBD2. This CDR3 is built from 16 residues. Germline-derived CDR1 and CDR2 are MDHEN and SYDVKM. Unmatched junction bases numbered 11, after V lost 5 bases and J lost 3 bases. The CDR3 loop is CASSPWGSGSSYEQYF. As DNA, the CDR3 is TGTGCCAGCAGTCCCTGGGGTAGCGGGAGTAGCTACGAGCAGTACTTC.

V usage is TRBV7-9 and J usage is TRBJ2-2, with a tentative D call TRBD1 (6 bases). The CDR3 runs 16 residues. With 1 base removed from V and 2 bases from J, the gap between germline ends came to 11 bases. Germline loops: CDR1 SEHNR, CDR2 FQNEAQ (reference sequence). The CDR3 sequence: CASSLVSGANTGELFF. CDR3 DNA: TGTGCCAGCAGCTTAGTCTCAGGGGCCAACACCGGGGAGCTGTTTTTT.

This clone was recorded a few times. The CDR3 DNA is TGTGCCAGCAGTGAAGCGTCGACTATCGTCTGGAATGAGCAGTTCTTC. Translation: CASSEASTIVWNEQFF. J is TRBJ2-1 and V is TRBV6-1, with TRBD2 as a possible D gene (5 bases). Germline CDR1 is MNHNS and CDR2 is SASEGT. V lost 0 bases to trimming and J lost 7 bases, with 16 bases between them. CDR3 length: 16 amino acids.

This clone was recorded a few times. V usage is TRBV7-9 and J usage is TRBJ1-1, with D maybe TRBD1 (5 bases). Trimming removed 1 base from V and 4 bases from J, with 13 bases in between. This CDR3 has 15 amino acids. Germline V lookup: CDR1 SEHNR, CDR2 FQNEAQ (reference sequence). The CDR3 DNA reads as TGTGCCAGCAGCTTAGTTCCCAGGGCGAGCACTGAAGCTTTCTTT. Translating gives CASSLVPRASTEAFF.

CDR3 region: CASSAGTSGSPEQFF. The DNA of the CDR3 is TGTGCCAGCAGCGCGGGGACTAGCGGCAGTCCGGAGCAGTTCTTC. The genes are TRBV7-9 and TRBJ2-1, with 11 positions matching TRBD2. The trim removed 5 bases at V and 10 bases at J, leaving 10 bases unmatched. Per the germline V gene, CDR1 is SEHNR and CDR2 is FQNEAQ (reference sequence). CDR3 length equals 15 residues.

Notes on this clone: The junction departs from germline at one end; a sequencing error may be responsible. V usage is TRBV7-7 and J usage is TRBJ2-2; D not resolved. This CDR3 is built from 15 residues. Germline V gene data show CDR1 as SSHAT and CDR2 as FNYEAQ (reference sequence). The CDR3 spells CASRPLDFGTGELFF. CDR3 DNA: TGTGCTAGCAGACCACTCGACTTCGGCACCGGGGAGCTGTTTTTT.

The gene calls are TRBV5-1 and TRBJ2-2; no reliable D call. CDR1 and CDR2 (germline): SGHRS, YFSETQ. V was trimmed by 3 bases and J by 4 bases, leaving 13 bases between them. The CDR3 is 15 amino acids. CDR3 in amino acids: CASSSSRATTGELFF. In nucleotides, the CDR3 is TGCGCCAGCAGCTCTTCCCGAGCCACCACCGGGGAGCTGTTTTTT.

This clone showed up just once. The CDR3 loop reads CASSREDSRLGYTF. CDR3 sequence (DNA): TGCGCCAGCAGCAGGGAAGACAGCCGTCTTGGCTACACCTTC. The gene calls are TRBV5-1 and TRBJ1-2; a weak D match, TRBD1 (5 bases). Trimming pared 4 bases from V and 7 bases from J, leaving 17 bases between. Per germline, CDR1 SGHRS and CDR2 YFSETQ. The CDR3 contains 14 residues.

This clone showed up just once. This chain links TRBV5-6 with TRBJ2-7; possibly TRBD2 for D (7 bases). CDR1 SGHDT and CDR2 YYEEEE come from the germline V gene. This CDR3 region has 17 residues. Trimming removed 0 bases at V and 0 bases at J, with 16 bases between. The CDR3 region is CASSLGVGGLFSYEQYF. In DNA, the CDR3 is TGTGCCAGCAGCTTGGGGGTGGGGGGGCTCTTCTCCTACGAGCAGTACTTC. The whole variable domain, remainder taken from reference TRBV5-6 and TRBJ2-7, is DAGVTQSPTHLIKTRGQQVTLRCSPKSGHDTVSWYQQALGQGPQFIFQYYEEEERQRGNFPDRFSGHQFPNYSSELNVNALLLGDSALYLCASSLGVGGLFSYEQYFGPGTRLTVT.

V is TRBV7-8 and J is TRBJ2-3; 7 bases match TRBD2. The germline V gene encodes CDR1 SGHVS and CDR2 FQNEAQ. The CDR3 loop spans 16 amino acids. The V gene end was trimmed by 3 bases and the J gene end by 5 bases; junction bases not matched to a gene: 11. Here the CDR3 reads CASSLSAGAVGDTQYF. The CDR3 nucleotides are TGTGCCAGCAGCTTGTCCGCGGGAGCCGTCGGAGATACGCAGTATTTT.

The CDR3 DNA follows: TGTGCCAGCAGCCTCATCTCAGGGACTGAAGCTTTCTTT. Its translation is CASSLISGTEAFF. The rearrangement joins TRBV14 to TRBJ1-1; D is perhaps TRBD1 (5 bases). Germline V CDR1 and CDR2: SGHDN, FVKESK. The germline V and J ends were trimmed by 4 bases and 5 bases, with 11 bases remaining between them. This CDR3 contains 13 residues.

The CDR3 sequence is CASSQDLSGEQYF. The CDR3 DNA reads as TGTGCCAGCAGCCAAGATTTGTCGGGCGAGCAGTACTTC. This chain links TRBV4-2 with TRBJ2-7; no clear D gene. CDR1 is LGHNA, CDR2 YNFKEQ, per germline. V was clipped by 0 bases and J by 6 bases, with 9 bases between them. The CDR3 is 13 amino acids.

The rearrangement links TRBV5-4 to TRBJ2-2; D is perhaps TRBD1 (5 bases). In germline, CDR1 is SGHNT, CDR2 YYREEE (reference sequence). The CDR3 length is 14 residues. The V gene lost 4 bases and the J gene lost 0 bases, with 7 bases spanning the gap. The CDR3 protein is CASSLRANTGELFF. The DNA of the CDR3 is TGTGCCAGCAGCCTCAGGGCGAACACCGGGGAGCTGTTTTTT.

This chain connects TRBV6-5 to TRBJ1-5, with D perhaps TRBD1 (6 bases). The CDR3 sequence is 15 residues long. CDR1 is MNHEY and CDR2 is SVGAGI in the germline V gene. V was cut by 5 bases and J by 6 bases, with 17 bases left in between. CDR3 in DNA: TGTGCCAGCAGTGTATCACAGGGTTGGGGTCAGCCCCAGCATTTT. This sequence encodes CASSVSQGWGQPQHF.